The clone carrying this T cell receptor (beta chain) was observed at least ten times. What it binds is not known. At least 3 on the Clinical Activity Score was recorded for ophthalmopathy patients, who also had NOSPECS grade at least 4 and duration under 3 months. Lactation, pregnancy, other autoimmune disease or uncontrolled infection excluded patients. The data belong to a study of T cells in Graves' hyperthyroidism and ophthalmopathy. Overall study context: Pretreatment peripheral blood was obtained at initial diagnosis.

The CDR3 extends over 17 amino acids. V gave up 7 bases and J gave up 8 bases, with 29 bases separating them. Amplified TCR beta CDR3 regions derived from RNA transcripts. Primed by the HTBI set, a first-round RT-PCR was run on the TCR CDR3. TCRdb recomputed calls from the multiplex PCR reads with MiXCR, one row per CDR3 protein. The table shows 500,000 to 650,000 distinct CDR3 sequences, with roughly 15% occurring only once. Study results and caveats: Researchers found most expanded thyroid clonotypes above 0.001 in blood as well.

Sequenced sample: blood. The chain recombines TRBV12-3 or TRBV12-4 with TRBJ1-2, with D perhaps matching TRBD1 (5 bases). This clonotype was sampled from a woman aged 18-29 years with Graves' ophthalmopathy. DNA of the CDR3: TGTGCCAGCACCGCCGGGCGCGGCGTCGGGGGTTCACCCGGCTACACCTTC. The encoded protein is CASTAGRGVGGSPGYTF.